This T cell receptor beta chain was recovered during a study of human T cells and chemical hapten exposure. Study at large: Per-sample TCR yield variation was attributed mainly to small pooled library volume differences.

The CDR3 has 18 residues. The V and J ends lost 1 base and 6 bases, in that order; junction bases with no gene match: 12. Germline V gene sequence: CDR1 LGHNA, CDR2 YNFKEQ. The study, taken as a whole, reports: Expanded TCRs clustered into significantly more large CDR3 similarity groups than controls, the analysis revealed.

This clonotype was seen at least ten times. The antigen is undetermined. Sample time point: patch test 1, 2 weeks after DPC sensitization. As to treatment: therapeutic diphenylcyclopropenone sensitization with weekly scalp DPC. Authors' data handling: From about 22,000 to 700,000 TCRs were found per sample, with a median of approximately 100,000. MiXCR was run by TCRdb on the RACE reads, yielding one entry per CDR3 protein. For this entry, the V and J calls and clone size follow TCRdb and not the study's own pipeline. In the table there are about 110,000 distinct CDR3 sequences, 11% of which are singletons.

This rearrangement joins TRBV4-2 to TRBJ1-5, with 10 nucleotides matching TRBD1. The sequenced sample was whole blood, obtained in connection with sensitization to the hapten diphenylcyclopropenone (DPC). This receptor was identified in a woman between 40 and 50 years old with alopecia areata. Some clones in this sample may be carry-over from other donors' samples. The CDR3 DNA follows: TGTGCCAGCAGCCAAGTTTCCCGCGGGACAGGGGACATTCAGCCCCAGCATTTT. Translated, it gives CASSQVSRGTGDIQPQHF.